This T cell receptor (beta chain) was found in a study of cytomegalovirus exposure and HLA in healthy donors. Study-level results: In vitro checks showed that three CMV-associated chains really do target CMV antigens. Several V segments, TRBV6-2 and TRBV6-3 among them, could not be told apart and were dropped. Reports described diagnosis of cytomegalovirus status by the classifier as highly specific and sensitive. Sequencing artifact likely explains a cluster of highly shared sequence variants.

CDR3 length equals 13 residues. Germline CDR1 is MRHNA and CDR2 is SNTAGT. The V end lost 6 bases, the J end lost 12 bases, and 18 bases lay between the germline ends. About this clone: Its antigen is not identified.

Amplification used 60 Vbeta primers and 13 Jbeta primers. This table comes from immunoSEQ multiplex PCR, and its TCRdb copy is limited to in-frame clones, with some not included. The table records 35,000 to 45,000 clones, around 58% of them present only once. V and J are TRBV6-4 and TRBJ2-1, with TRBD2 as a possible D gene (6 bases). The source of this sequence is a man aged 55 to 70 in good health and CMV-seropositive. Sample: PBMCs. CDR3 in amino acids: CASSTDSAGGQFF. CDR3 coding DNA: TGTGCCAGCAGCACTGACAGCGCCGGGGGGCAGTTCTTC.